Following are 13 T cell receptor beta chains from one sample sequenced in a study of shared clonotypes between healthy human individuals. Repertoires were generated with immunoSEQ multiplex PCR, while TCRdb's copy carries only in-frame clones and drops some. The repertoire holds over 1.5 million clones, with 95% to 99% as singletons. Sequencing was done on a sample of naive CD4+ T cells sorted from blood. Described subset: CD45RA+ positively selected. The origin of the receptors is a man under 40 in good health.

The genes are TRBV4-3 and TRBJ1-2, with no clear D. Germline CDR1 LGHNA, CDR2 YSLEER. CDR3 length equals 12 residues. V was trimmed by 1 base and J by 3 bases, leaving 3 bases between them. CDR3 in DNA: TGCGCCAGCAGCCAAGGAGACTATGGCTACACCTTC. Encoded protein: CASSQGDYGYTF.

The chain employs TRBV29-1 and TRBJ2-4, with D tentatively TRBD1 (6 bases). Between the trimmed V and J ends, which lost 3 bases and 7 bases, there was a span of 10 bases. From germline, CDR1 is SQVTM and CDR2 ANQGSEA. This CDR3 contains 12 residues. The CDR3 coding sequence is TGCAGCGTTGACACAGGGTTGAACATTCAGTACTTC. This translates into CSVDTGLNIQYF.

This chain joins TRBV5-6 and TRBJ2-3, with 8 bases matching TRBD2. V lost 0 bases, J lost 6 bases, and 6 bases stayed unmatched. The CDR3 loop spans 15 amino acids. Germline lookup yields CDR1 SGHDT and CDR2 YYEEEE. CDR3 loop: CASSLDGRAGDTQYF. CDR3 DNA: TGTGCCAGCAGCTTGGACGGGAGGGCGGGGGATACGCAGTATTTT.

The V gene is TRBV6-6, the J gene TRBJ2-1; D is undetermined. V shed 11 bases and J shed 6 bases, with 5 bases lying between them. The germline V gene has CDR1 MNHNY and CDR2 SVGAGI (reference sequence). The CDR3 extends over 9 amino acids. The CDR3: CAVSNEQFF. The CDR3 DNA reads as TGTGCCGTTTCCAATGAGCAGTTCTTC.

The V call is TRBV7-2, the J call TRBJ2-7; the D is unclear. Germline CDR1 and CDR2: SGHTA and FQGNSA. This CDR3 comprises 19 residues. With 6 bases removed from V and 1 base from J, the gap between germline ends came to 28 bases. This chain's CDR3 is CASSSLTVGPTIRSYEQYF. As DNA, the CDR3 is TGTGCCAGCAGTTCCCTTACCGTGGGCCCGACGATTAGGTCCTACGAGCAGTACTTC.

The chain joins TRBV2 to TRBJ2-1, with D possibly being TRBD1 or TRBD2 (5 bases each). This CDR3 comprises 14 residues. Trimming shortened V by 6 bases and J by 1 base, and 10 bases separated the two germline ends. Germline loops: CDR1 SNHLY, CDR2 FYNNEI. CDR3: CASRQEVSYNEQFF. The CDR3 DNA reads TGTGCCAGCAGACAGGAGGTTTCCTACAATGAGCAGTTCTTC.

The rearrangement links TRBV28 to TRBJ2-1; D perhaps matches TRBD2 (7 bases). The germline gives CDR1 MDHEN, CDR2 SYDVKM. CDR3 length equals 17 residues. V shed 3 bases and J shed 2 bases, with 17 bases lying between them. Written as DNA, the CDR3 is TGTGCCAGCAGTTTTCGGGGAGGGGGTAGGGCCTACAATGAGCAGTTCTTC. This gives the protein CASSFRGGGRAYNEQFF.

This rearrangement joins TRBV6-1 to TRBJ2-7; D may match TRBD1 or TRBD2 (5 bases each). The CDR3 consists of 14 residues. Trimming left V 4 bases short and J 2 bases short, with 12 bases between. Germline V gives CDR1 MNHNS, CDR2 SASEGT. CDR3 in amino acids: CASSGGRTPYEQYF. Written as DNA, the CDR3 is TGTGCCAGCAGTGGGGGACGGACTCCCTACGAGCAGTACTTC.

This clone came up once. The junction departs from the called germline gene at one end, perhaps through a read error. The J gene is TRBJ2-7, the V gene TRBV7-2, with no clear D. This CDR3 is built from 13 residues. The germline CDR1 and CDR2 sequences are SGHTA and FQGNSA. This chain's CDR3 is CASSRIPSFEQYF. For the CDR3, the DNA is TGTGCCAGCAGCCGCATCCCGTCCTTCGAGCAGTACTTC. The full variable domain, its missing parts supplied by reference TRBV7-2 and TRBJ2-7, is GAGVSQSPSNKVTEKGKDVELRCDPISGHTALYWYRQSLGQGLEFLIYFQGNSAPDKSGLPSDRFSAERTGGSVSTLTIQRTQQEDSAVYLCASSRIPSFEQYFGPGTRLTVT.

This chain joins TRBV29-1 and TRBJ2-3; D tentatively reads TRBD1 or TRBD2 (5 bases each). The germline gives CDR1 SQVTM, CDR2 ANQGSEA. The CDR3 runs to 13 residues. V was shortened by 7 bases and J by 2 bases, with 13 bases between the two germline ends. CDR3 bases: TGCAGCGACCGCAGGGACCCCACAGATACGCAGTATTTT. This gives the protein CSDRRDPTDTQYF.

The chain carries TRBV5-1 and TRBJ2-1, with TRBD2 as a possible D gene (5 bases). The V end lost 4 bases, the J end lost 9 bases, and 14 bases lay between the germline ends. CDR1 and CDR2 from the germline V gene are SGHRS and YFSETQ. The CDR3 has 13 residues. The CDR3 coding sequence is TGCGCCAGCAGCCCCGACTACCTGAGTGAGCAGTTCTTC. This encodes CASSPDYLSEQFF. The complete variable domain, with remaining parts taken from reference TRBV5-1 and TRBJ2-1, reads KAGVTQTPRYLIKTRGQQVTLSCSPISGHRSVSWYQQTPGQGLQFLFEYFSETQRNKGNFPGRFSGRQFSNSRSEMNVSTLELGDSALYLCASSPDYLSEQFFGPGTRLTVL.

With regard to this clone: This sample also contains other DNA sequences that code for the same CDR3. This chain joins TRBV18 and TRBJ2-7; the match to TRBD1 covers 9 bases. The CDR3 has 12 residues. Germline lookup yields CDR1 KGHSH and CDR2 LQKENI. V dropped 4 bases and J dropped 5; count of bases not matched to a gene: 0. CDR3 nucleotides: TGTGCCAGCTCACGGGACAGGGACGAGCAGTACTTC. Translated: CASSRDRDEQYF.

The chain joins TRBV9 to TRBJ2-1; D possibly corresponds to TRBD2 (5 bases). Trimming took 4 bases from V and 8 from J, leaving 16 bases between them. The CDR3 has 14 residues. Germline V CDR1 and CDR2: SGDLS, YYNGEE. DNA for the CDR3: TGTGCCAGCAGCCTCTGGGGAGAGTGGGATGAGCAGTTCTTC. It specifies CASSLWGEWDEQFF.